The T cell receptor beta chain under discussion was sequenced for a study of cytomegalovirus exposure and HLA in healthy donors. The PCR used 60 Vbeta and 13 Jbeta primers. Sequencing was performed with immunoSEQ multiplex PCR; in TCRdb, only in-frame clones are kept and a portion is missing. The sample lists tens of thousands of clones, around 90% occurring once. The germline V and J ends were trimmed by 6 bases and 10 bases, with 18 bases remaining between them. Germline lookup yields CDR1 LNHDA and CDR2 SQIVND (reference sequence). The CDR3 is made up of 13 amino acids. This clone has only one observation. Antigen specificity is unknown. The study, taken as a whole, reports: The presence/absence work took it that sequencing depth was about the same across donors. The study flagged some 170 TCR beta chains as cytomegalovirus-associated.

This sequence originates from a woman in her thirties or forties in good health and CMV-seropositive. This rearrangement joins TRBV19 to TRBJ1-1; D is unclear. The specimen sequenced was PBMCs. CDR3 region: CASSLAGASRAFF. The CDR3 bases are TGTGCCAGTAGCCTGGCCGGAGCATCTAGAGCTTTCTTT.